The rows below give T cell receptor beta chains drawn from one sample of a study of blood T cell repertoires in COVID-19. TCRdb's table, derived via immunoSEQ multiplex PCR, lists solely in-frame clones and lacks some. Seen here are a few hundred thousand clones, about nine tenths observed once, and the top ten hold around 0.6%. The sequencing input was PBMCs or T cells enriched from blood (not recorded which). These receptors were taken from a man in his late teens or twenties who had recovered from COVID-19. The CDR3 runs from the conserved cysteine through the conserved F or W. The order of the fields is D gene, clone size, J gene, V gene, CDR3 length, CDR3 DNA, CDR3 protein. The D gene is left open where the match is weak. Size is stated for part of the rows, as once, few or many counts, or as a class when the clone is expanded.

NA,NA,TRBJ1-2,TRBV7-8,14,TGTGCCAGCAGTCACGGGACGGACAGTCATGGCTACACCTTC,CASSHGTDSHGYTF
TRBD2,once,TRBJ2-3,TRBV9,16,TGTGCCAGCAGCGTAGGTAGCGGGGGGGCCCGAGATACGCAGTATTTT,CASSVGSGGARDTQYF
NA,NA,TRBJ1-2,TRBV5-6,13,TGTGCCAGCAGCCGGACAGCCCGGGATGGCTACACCTTC,CASSRTARDGYTF
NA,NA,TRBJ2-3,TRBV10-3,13,TGTGCCATCAGTGTCCAGGGGACAGATACGCAGTATTTT,CAISVQGTDTQYF
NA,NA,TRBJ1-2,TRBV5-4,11,TGTGCCAGCAGCGGAGGCAATGGCTACACCTTC,CASSGGNGYTF
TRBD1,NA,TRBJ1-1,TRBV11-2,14,TGTGCCAGCAGCTTACCCCAGGACAGGGCTGAAGCTTTCTTT,CASSLPQDRAEAFF
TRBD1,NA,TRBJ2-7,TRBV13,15,TGTGCCAGCAGGCGACAGGGCCTAGCCTACGACGAGCAGTACTTC,CASRRQGLAYDEQYF
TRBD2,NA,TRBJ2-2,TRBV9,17,TGTGCCAGCAGCACCAGCCCTACTAGCGGGAACACCGGGGAGCTGTTTTTT,CASSTSPTSGNTGELFF
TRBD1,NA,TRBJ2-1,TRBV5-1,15,TGCGCCAGCAGCTTAGACAGGGCCTCCTACAATGAGCAGTTCTTC,CASSLDRASYNEQFF
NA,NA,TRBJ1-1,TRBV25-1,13,TGTGCCAGCAGTGATCTAATGAACACTGAAGCTTTCTTT,CASSDLMNTEAFF
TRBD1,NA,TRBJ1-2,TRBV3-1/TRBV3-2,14,TGTGCCAGCAGCCAAGACTGGACAGGGGGTCGCTACACCTTC,CASSQDWTGGRYTF
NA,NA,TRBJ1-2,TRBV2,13,TGTGCCAGCAGCGAGGACGGACTTAGGCGCTACACCTTC,CASSEDGLRRYTF
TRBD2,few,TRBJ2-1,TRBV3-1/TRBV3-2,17,TGTGCCAGCAGCCATGGCCCGCCTAGCGGGAGTAGGAATGAGCAGTTCTTC,CASSHGPPSGSRNEQFF
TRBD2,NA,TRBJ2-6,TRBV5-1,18,TGCGCCAGCAGCGCCGGACTAGCGGGAGGGTCTGGGGCCAACGTCCTGACTTTC,CASSAGLAGGSGANVLTF
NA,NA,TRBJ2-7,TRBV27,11,TGTGCCAGCGGAGAGGTATACGAGCAGTACTTC,CASGEVYEQYF
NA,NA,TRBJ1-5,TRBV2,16,TGTGCCAGCAGCCAACTACTGACCCAGTTCAATGTGCCCCAGCATTTT,CASSQLLTQFNVPQHF
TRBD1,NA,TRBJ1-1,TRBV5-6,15,TGTGCCAGCAGCTCACTCCACAGGGGGAACACTGAAGCTTTCTTT,CASSSLHRGNTEAFF
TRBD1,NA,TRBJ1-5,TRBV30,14,TGTGCCTGGAGTGAGGGACAGCCCAATCAGCCCCAGCATTTT,CAWSEGQPNQPQHF
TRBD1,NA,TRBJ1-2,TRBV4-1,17,TGCGCCAGCAGCCAGATTCGGACAGGGGCGTTTAACTATGGCTACACCTTC,CASSQIRTGAFNYGYTF
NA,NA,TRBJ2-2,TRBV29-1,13,TGCAGCGTTTTATCTAATCCGACCGGGGAGCTGTTTTTT,CSVLSNPTGELFF